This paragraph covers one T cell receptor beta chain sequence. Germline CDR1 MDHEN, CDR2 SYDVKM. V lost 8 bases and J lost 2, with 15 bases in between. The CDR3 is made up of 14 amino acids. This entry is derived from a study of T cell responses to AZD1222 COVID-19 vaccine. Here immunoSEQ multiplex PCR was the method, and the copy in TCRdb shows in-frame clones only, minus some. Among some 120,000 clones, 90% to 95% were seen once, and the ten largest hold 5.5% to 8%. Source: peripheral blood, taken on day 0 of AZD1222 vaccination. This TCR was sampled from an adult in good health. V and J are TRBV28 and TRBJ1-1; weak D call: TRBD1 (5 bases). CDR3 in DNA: TGTGCCAGCTTGGAGGGGTCGCTAAACACTGAAGCTTTCTTT. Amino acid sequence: CASLEGSLNTEAFF.